Detailed here is one TCR beta chain. Its antigen is unknown. The input lacks base qualities; no much larger clone sits a single base away. TCR cDNA was synthesized by 5'RACE template switching, which introduced a universal primer site and unique molecular identifiers. Priming for cDNA synthesis came from both the TCR alpha and TCR beta constant segments. Two PCR steps were used to amplify libraries, with sample barcodes and sequencing adapters being added in the second step. Sequencing of libraries was done on Illumina HiSeq 2500 (2x100 bp) or NovaSeq (2x150 bp). In the source study's methods: Demultiplexing of reads and collapsing into UMI consensus sequences were performed with MIGEC, and V(D)J alignment was carried out with MiXCR. Vaccine-responding clonotypes were defined with edgeR using replicate PBMC samples, requiring FDR below 0.01 and a log2 fold change above 5 up to day 15. Each bulk clonotype was labeled CD4 or CD8 based on which sequenced repertoire, CD4 or CD8, contained the clonotype at higher abundance. TCRdb reprocessing: public reads trimmed at Q25 with fastp, clones called with MiXCR, in-frame beta chains kept. Entries that share a CDR3 protein sequence are merged under the most common genes and DNA. The V and J calls here are based on TCRdb, not the publication. This sample holds hundreds of thousands of distinct CDR3 sequences; 13% were observed only once. The top ten clonotypes cover over 12% of the sample.

In the paper's terms, the treatment or condition label means: live attenuated yellow fever vaccine strain. At every blood-draw timepoint, two biological replicates of bulk PBMCs were collected. PBMCs were isolated from peripheral blood using a standard Ficoll-Paque protocol. TriZol was used to extract RNA from bulk PBMCs, from CD4 and CD8 fractions, and from dextramer-positive and dextramer-negative fractions. The sample is drawn from a study of T cells after yellow fever vaccination (dated by TCRdb to between 2019 and 2020). With regard to the full study: Libraries from fractions with low cell numbers were prepared with the SMART-Seq v4 Ultra Low Input RNA kit. Two healthy male donors, one aged 18 to 30 and one aged 30 to 40 years, made up the cohort. To track T-cell clones before and after primary and booster YFV17D yellow fever vaccination, bulk TCR alpha and beta repertoires were sequenced longitudinally. Blood was collected at multiple timepoints before and after primary and secondary immunization, and bulk PBMC replicates and cell subsets were isolated.

The CDR3 measures 18 amino acids from cysteine to phenylalanine. CDR3 DNA only is kept here, 54 bases in frame from base 1. The junction carries 29 bases between V and J, which are trimmed by 5 bases and 6 bases respectively. CDR1 and CDR2 are read off the germline V gene (reference sequence) as SGHAT and FQDESV. Results and caveats for the whole study, not just this receptor: Because the study included only two donors, the extent to which the findings can be generalized is limited. Computational filtering was required because FACS-sorted repertoires could contain abundant contaminating clonotypes from the bulk population. A small share of clonotypes occurred in both CD4 and CD8 compartments, likely arising from convergent recombination. After the booster, most of the clones that had expanded following primary vaccination were detected again (96% of CD4 and around 88% of CD8), which suggests that memory was broadly maintained. The secondary T-cell response was weaker than the primary response but faster, peaking on day 5 instead of day 15.

This TCR derives from a man aged 25 to 40 who received the YFV17D yellow fever vaccine. Sequencing was performed on PBMCs, taken on the day of the yellow fever booster vaccination. The chain uses TRBV11-1 and TRBJ2-7; the D gene assignment is perhaps TRBD1 or TRBD2, with each matching 6 bases. The CDR3 protein sequence reads: CASSVSDKATGTSFEQYF. Here is the DNA: TGTGCCAGCAGCGTTAGTGACAAGGCGACAGGAACTAGCTTCGAGCAGTACTTC.